This T cell receptor (beta chain) is drawn from a study of PD-1 blockade in classical Hodgkin lymphoma. Points from the study as a whole: Before treatment, complete responders showed about the same diversity as newly diagnosed patients. CD8+ TCR diversity did not rise significantly by C4D1, unlike CD4+. Later analyses included only patients treated at least 1 year post-ASCT.

In this sample, this clone turned up once. Antigen specificity is unknown. V shed 3 bases and J shed 4 bases, with 8 bases lying between them. CDR1 is SGHRS, CDR2 YFSETQ, per germline. CDR3 length: 12 amino acids. Relapses following autologous stem cell transplantation were seen in all patients, with brentuximab vedotin exposure varying. Each best response was a complete response, a partial response or progressive disease. TCRdb's copy holds only in-frame clones and misses some; the assay was immunoSEQ multiplex PCR. The sample contains 20,000 to 30,000 clones, about 80% of which appear only once. This material consisted of peripheral blood mononuclear cells (PBMCs), taken at baseline. The rearrangement uses TRBV5-1 and TRBJ2-7; D call uncertain. This receptor was taken from a human donor with classical Hodgkin lymphoma. The CDR3 nucleotides read TGCGCCAGCAGCTCGTCTACTTACGAGCAGTACTTC. This encodes CASSSSTYEQYF.